Following are 23 T cell receptor beta chains from one sample sequenced in a study of beta chain features in type 1 diabetes. What these receptors recognize is not known. Reverse transcription of all isolated RNA meant that expressed TCRB transcripts were sequenced. TCRdb's table, derived via immunoSEQ multiplex PCR, lists solely in-frame clones and lacks some. The data show around 650,000 clones, approximately 13% seen once. Findings and caveats of the study: Significant though moderate, a shortening of TCRB CDR3s appeared in all four CD4+ subsets of Type 1 diabetes patients.

Sequencing input: naive CD4+ T cells from blood. Receptors originate from a man aged 30 to 39 with type 1 diabetes.

The CDR3 spells CAWDLRGANTQYF. In DNA, the CDR3 is TGTGCCTGGGACCTGCGGGGGGCTAATACGCAGTATTTT. This sequence joins TRBV30 and TRBJ2-3; 8 bases are shared with TRBD2. Germline CDR1 and CDR2: GTSNPN and SVGIG (reference sequence). The CDR3 covers 13 residues. V trimming: 5 bases; J trimming: 7 bases; junction bases outside the gene matches: 8.

This clone was seen a handful of times. The V and J genes are TRBV7-8 and TRBJ1-2; 8 bases map to TRBD1. Germline CDR1 reads SGHVS; CDR2 reads FQNEAQ. The CDR3 runs to 14 residues. The ends lost 5 bases at V and 6 bases at J; junction bases unmatched: 8. The CDR3 loop is CASSPRTGKDGYTF. The DNA for the CDR3 is TGTGCCAGCAGCCCTAGGACAGGGAAAGATGGCTACACCTTC.

Only a few counts were recorded for this clone. The rearrangement links TRBV2 to TRBJ1-5, with 9 bases that match TRBD1. The germline V gene encodes CDR1 SNHLY and CDR2 FYNNEI. Losses at the gene ends were 6 bases for V and 10 bases for J; bases not matched to a gene: 7. There are 13 residues in the CDR3. As DNA, the CDR3 is TGTGCCAGCAGGGGACAGGGTTCCTTACCCCAGCATTTT. Translation: CASRGQGSLPQHF. The full variable domain, in which reference TRBV2 and TRBJ1-5 provide the parts outside the CDR3, is EPEVTQTPSHQVTQMGQEVILRCVPISNHLYFYWYRQILGQKVEFLVSFYNNEISEKSEIFDDQFSVERPDGSNFTLKIRSTKLEDSAMYFCASRGQGSLPQHFGDGTRLSIL.

The gene calls are TRBV4-2 and TRBJ1-6; the D gene is possibly TRBD1 (5 bases). This CDR3 spans 15 amino acids. Germline V gene sequence: CDR1 LGHNA, CDR2 YNFKEQ. V dropped 1 base and J dropped 7 bases, with 11 bases sitting between them. CDR3: CASSQVGRENSPLHF. The CDR3 DNA follows: TGTGCCAGCAGCCAAGTGGGCAGGGAGAATTCACCCCTCCACTTT.

This chain links TRBV28 with TRBJ1-6; 8 bases are a match to TRBD1. Trimming at V came to 2 bases and at J to 5 bases, leaving 5 bases not matched to a gene. The CDR3 extends over 16 amino acids. CDR1 MDHEN and CDR2 SYDVKM come from the germline V gene. CDR3 DNA: TGTGCCAGCAGTTTAGCAGGGGGCTTTGATAATTCACCCCTCCACTTT. It translates to CASSLAGGFDNSPLHF.

The chain uses TRBV7-2 and TRBJ1-2; a weak D match, TRBD1 (6 bases). CDR3 length equals 14 residues. V was shortened by 4 bases and J by 4 bases, with 13 bases between the two germline ends. Germline V lookup: CDR1 SGHTA, CDR2 FQGNSA. CDR3 sequence reads: CASSWGTGIYGYTF. Here the CDR3 DNA reads TGTGCCAGCAGCTGGGGCACAGGGATCTATGGCTACACCTTC.

This chain joins TRBV7-8 and TRBJ1-6; D is possibly TRBD1 (6 bases). This CDR3 contains 14 residues. CDR1 is SGHVS and CDR2 is FQNEAQ in the germline V gene. The V and J ends lost 4 bases and 10 bases respectively, with 14 bases between them. CDR3 in amino acids: CASSSLGAQSPLHF. The CDR3 DNA is TGTGCCAGCAGCTCCTTGGGGGCTCAATCACCCCTCCACTTT. The full variable domain, with the rest looked up from reference TRBV7-8 and TRBJ1-6, is GAGVSQSPRYKVAKRGQDVALRCDPISGHVSLFWYQQALGQGPEFLTYFQNEAQLDKSGLPSDRFFAERPEGSVSTLKIQRTQQEDSAVYLCASSSLGAQSPLHFGNGTRLTVT.

This clone was observed a handful of times. This chain uses TRBV11-2 with TRBJ1-1; TRBD1 agrees at 7 bases. Germline CDR1 reads SGHAT; CDR2 reads FQNNGV. With 4 bases clipped from V and 2 bases from J, the junction kept 7 bases outside the gene matches. The CDR3 has 15 amino acids. In DNA form, the CDR3 reads TGTGCCAGCAGCTCATCGACAGGGAGAAACACTGAAGCTTTCTTT. Its translation is CASSSSTGRNTEAFF.

The V call is TRBV11-2, the J call TRBJ2-3; 10 bases are a match to TRBD2. Germline CDR1 is SGHAT and CDR2 is FQNNGV. CDR3 length: 16 residues. V was pared by 5 bases and J by 5 bases, with 10 bases of the junction left unmatched. The DNA for the CDR3 is TGTGCCAGCAGCCGTCGGCTAGCGGGGGATATAGATACGCAGTATTTT. This translates into CASSRRLAGDIDTQYF.

This clone was seen a handful of times. This chain uses TRBV10-3 with TRBJ1-4, with D hard to call. V was trimmed by 11 bases and J by 4 bases, leaving 14 bases between them. CDR3 length: 13 residues. Germline V gives CDR1 ENHRY, CDR2 SYGVKD. The CDR3, as DNA: TGTGCCTTACACGGAACCCATAATGAAAAACTGTTTTTT. It encodes CALHGTHNEKLFF.

This sequence joins TRBV7-2 and TRBJ1-6; D might be TRBD1 (6 bases). With 5 bases removed from V and 0 bases from J, the gap between germline ends came to 14 bases. Looked up from germline, CDR1 is SGHTA and CDR2 is FQGNSA. The CDR3 runs 17 residues. CDR3 sequence reads: CASSATGFSSYNSPLHF. Written as DNA, the CDR3 is TGTGCCAGCAGCGCAACAGGGTTTAGCTCCTATAATTCACCCCTCCACTTT.

This clone has a handful of counts. This chain connects TRBV13 to TRBJ1-4; tentative D call: TRBD1 (6 bases). CDR3 length: 16 residues. The germline V gene encodes CDR1 PRHDT and CDR2 FYEKMQ (reference sequence). The V gene lost 0 bases and the J gene lost 4 bases, with 12 bases spanning the gap. Here the CDR3 DNA reads TGTGCCAGCAGCTTAGGAGGCACAGGGAATAATGAAAAACTGTTTTTT. Its protein product is CASSLGGTGNNEKLFF. The variable domain in full, completed from reference TRBV13 and TRBJ1-4, reads AAGVIQSPRHLIKEKRETATLKCYPIPRHDTVYWYQQGPGQDPQFLISFYEKMQSDKGSIPDRFSAQQFSDYHSELNMSSLELGDSALYFCASSLGGTGNNEKLFFGSGTQLSVL.

The sample holds a few counts of this clone. The gene calls are TRBV29-1 and TRBJ1-1; D remains unclear. Germline V lookup: CDR1 SQVTM, CDR2 ANQGSEA. V was shortened by 4 bases and J by 7 bases, with 10 bases between the two germline ends. The CDR3 sequence is 11 residues long. The CDR3 DNA sequence: TGCAGCGTTGGTAGGACGGATGAAGCTTTCTTT. This codes for CSVGRTDEAFF.

This clone was picked up a small number of times. The chain is built from TRBV6-5 and TRBJ1-6; D is unclear. The germline V gene has CDR1 MNHEY and CDR2 SVGAGI. Deletions cut 6 bases from V and 11 bases from J, with 17 bases between. The CDR3 length is 14 residues. The CDR3 loop reads CASSRDGRKTPLHF. CDR3 nucleotide sequence: TGTGCCAGCAGCCGAGACGGACGGAAGACACCCCTCCACTTT.

The chain combines TRBV9 with TRBJ1-4; D is ambiguous. Germline loops: CDR1 SGDLS, CDR2 YYNGEE. There are 15 residues in the CDR3. V was pared by 3 bases and J by 7 bases, with 16 bases between. The CDR3 loop is CASSEPGTGSEKLFF. The DNA for the CDR3 is TGTGCCAGCAGCGAACCGGGAACCGGGAGTGAAAAACTGTTTTTT.

This clone occurred a few times. This chain uses TRBV5-4 with TRBJ1-2; a possible D gene is TRBD1 (6 bases). Germline V CDR1 and CDR2: SGHNT, YYREEE (reference sequence). The CDR3 has 16 residues. Between the trimmed V and J ends, which lost 2 bases and 4 bases, there was a span of 18 bases. In nucleotides, the CDR3 is TGTGCCAGCAGCTTTATTATCACAGGGCTTACCTATGGCTACACCTTC. It is translated as CASSFIITGLTYGYTF.

This sequence joins TRBV19 and TRBJ1-2; D is unresolved. Germline V lookup: CDR1 LNHDA, CDR2 SQIVND (reference sequence). Deletions cut 11 bases from V and 8 bases from J, with 18 bases between. The CDR3 is 12 amino acids. The CDR3 loop reads CASSGGLIGYTF. The CDR3 coding sequence is TGTGCCTCCTCTGGCGGACTAATAGGCTACACCTTC.

J is TRBJ1-4 and V is TRBV14; 7 nucleotides agree with TRBD1. V shed 5 bases and J 0 bases; nucleotides not matched to a gene: 12. The germline gives CDR1 SGHDN, CDR2 FVKESK. This CDR3 has 18 amino acids. CDR3 in amino acids: CASSYRIRGFPTNEKLFF. The CDR3 coding sequence is TGTGCCAGCAGCTACCGAATCAGGGGGTTCCCAACTAATGAAAAACTGTTTTTT.

This clone has more than one count but fewer than ten. The V call is TRBV20-1, the J call TRBJ1-1; 7 positions match TRBD1. Germline V gene data show CDR1 as DFQATT and CDR2 as SNEGSKA (reference sequence). The CDR3 is 11 amino acids. Trimming removed 1 base from V and 11 bases from J; junction bases left unmatched: 4. Here the CDR3 DNA reads TGCAGTGCTAGAGGGGGACAGTTGGCTTTCTTT. It yields the protein CSARGGQLAFF.

This chain links TRBV7-9 with TRBJ2-2; possibly TRBD1 for D (7 bases). Germline-derived CDR1 and CDR2 are SEHNR and FQNEAQ (reference sequence). The length of the CDR3 is 15 residues. With 4 bases removed from V and 6 bases from J, the gap between germline ends came to 15 bases. CDR3: CASSSDREDAGELFF. CDR3 sequence (DNA): TGTGCCAGCAGCTCCGACAGGGAGGACGCCGGGGAGCTGTTTTTT. Together with reference TRBV7-9 and TRBJ2-2, the CDR3 gives the full variable domain: DTGVSQNPRHKITKRGQNVTFRCDPISEHNRLYWYRQTLGQGPEFLTYFQNEAQLEKSRLLSDRFSAERPKGSFSTLEIQRTEQGDSAMYLCASSSDREDAGELFFGEGSRLTVL.

This clone turned up a few times. The chain is built from TRBV29-1 and TRBJ1-1; 8 bases match TRBD1. Germline assignment: CDR1 SQVTM and CDR2 ANQGSEA. The V segment lost 4 bases and the J segment 5 bases; nucleotides outside the gene matches: 6. The length of the CDR3 is 13 residues. The CDR3: CSVGQGAGTEAFF. CDR3 sequence (DNA): TGCAGCGTTGGGCAGGGGGCGGGAACTGAAGCTTTCTTT.

This clone was counted between two and nine times. The chain recombines TRBV9 with TRBJ2-3; D may be TRBD2 (6 bases). The germline CDR1 and CDR2 sequences are SGDLS and YYNGEE. Trimming stripped 3 bases from V and 2 bases from J, with 10 bases between. There are 14 residues in the CDR3. CDR3 sequence (DNA): TGTGCCAGCAGCGGACGGGACTTCACAGATACGCAGTATTTT. Amino acids: CASSGRDFTDTQYF.

The chain is built from TRBV7-9 and TRBJ2-5; 7 bases fit TRBD1. This CDR3 is built from 16 residues. The trim removed 5 bases at V and 0 bases at J, leaving 9 bases unmatched. Germline V gene sequence: CDR1 SEHNR, CDR2 FQNEAQ (reference sequence). The CDR3 protein is CASSLYRDSNQETQYF. The CDR3 region has the DNA TGTGCCAGCAGCCTCTACCGGGACAGCAACCAAGAGACCCAGTACTTC.